Shown below are 9 T cell receptor beta chains from a single sample sequenced in a study of response to subunit inactivated influenza vaccine. TCRdb analysed the RT-PCR reads with MiXCR anew, one entry per CDR3 protein. The sample has approximately 500,000 distinct CDR3 sequences, roughly 13% seen once. Sample: PBMCs from blood, taken 35 to 45 days after vaccination. The receptors shown here come from a man in his fifties who received an inactivated influenza vaccine.

At least ten counts were recorded for this clonotype. This sequence joins TRBV20-1 and TRBJ2-5; 8 nucleotides match TRBD2. This CDR3 is 13 amino acids long. Trimming removed 1 base from V and 5 bases from J; junction bases left unmatched: 3. Germline CDR1 and CDR2: DFQATT and SNEGSKA (reference sequence). The CDR3 DNA is TGCAGTGCTAGAGGAGCGGGAGACGAGACCCAGTACTTC. It codes for CSARGAGDETQYF.

The rearrangement uses TRBV25-1 and TRBJ1-3; D gene unclear. Germline V gene lookup returns CDR1 MGHDK and CDR2 SYGVNS. V lost 1 base and J 4 bases, leaving 11 bases between the germline ends. CDR3 length: 15 residues. CDR3 region: CASSESLTGGNTIYF. CDR3 DNA sequence: TGTGCCAGCAGTGAATCTCTGACGGGAGGAAACACCATATATTTT.

This clonotype occurred many times. The CDR3 region has the DNA TGTGCCAGCACGCAGAGAGACGAGCAGTACTTC. Its protein product is CASTQRDEQYF. The chain is built from TRBV6-2 or TRBV6-3 and TRBJ2-7; D ambiguous. Germline lookup yields CDR1 MNHEY and CDR2 SVGEGT. The length of the CDR3 is 11 residues. V was trimmed by 7 bases and J by 5 bases, leaving 9 bases between them.

At least ten counts were recorded for this clonotype. V usage is TRBV4-2 and J usage is TRBJ2-5; a possible D gene is TRBD2 (6 bases). The CDR3 length is 13 residues. Germline CDR1 reads LGHNA; CDR2 reads YNFKEQ. With 0 bases removed from V and 4 bases from J, the gap between germline ends came to 6 bases. Here the CDR3 reads CASSQEGGETQYF. The DNA of the CDR3 is TGTGCCAGCAGCCAAGAGGGGGGAGAGACCCAGTACTTC.

This clonotype was detected a few times. The rearrangement joins TRBV12-3 or TRBV12-4 to TRBJ1-2; 10 bases fit TRBD1. The CDR3 runs 15 residues. After removal of 5 bases from V and 7 bases from J, the junction contained 10 bases not matched to a gene. The CDR3 here is CASSPMTGGHFGYTF. Here the CDR3 DNA reads TGTGCCAGCAGTCCAATGACAGGGGGCCACTTTGGCTACACCTTC.

V usage is TRBV5-5 and J usage is TRBJ2-5; TRBD1 might be the D (6 bases). The ends were cut back, 2 bases at V and 2 bases at J, with 16 bases in the middle. The CDR3 has 16 residues. Per the germline V gene, CDR1 is SGHKS and CDR2 is YYEKEE (reference sequence). The DNA of the CDR3 is TGTGCCAGCAGCTTCTCAGGGGCCGACGGGCAAGAGACCCAGTACTTC. Translation gives CASSFSGADGQETQYF.

This clonotype was recorded at least ten times. CDR3: CSARGYGTSGSRADTQYF. For the CDR3, the DNA is TGCAGTGCTAGAGGATACGGGACTAGCGGGAGTAGGGCAGATACGCAGTATTTT. The chain uses TRBV20-1 and TRBJ2-3; the match to TRBD2 covers 14 bases. V was pared by 1 base and J by 4 bases, with 10 bases of the junction left unmatched. This CDR3 region has 18 residues. Germline assignment: CDR1 DFQATT and CDR2 SNEGSKA (reference sequence).

This clonotype was observed at least ten times. The chain uses TRBV20-1 and TRBJ1-1, with D unresolved. The CDR3 length is 11 residues. V was cut by 5 bases and J by 4 bases, with 8 bases left in between. Germline CDR1 is DFQATT and CDR2 is SNEGSKA (reference sequence). CDR3: CSAGRLTEAFF. DNA for the CDR3: TGCAGTGCTGGTCGGCTCACTGAAGCTTTCTTT.

V is TRBV18 and J is TRBJ2-4; TRBD2 might be the D (5 bases). The germline gives CDR1 KGHSH, CDR2 LQKENI. This CDR3 is built from 18 residues. The V end lost 2 bases, the J end lost 0 bases, and 17 bases lay between the germline ends. CDR3 amino acids: CASSPGSQPSLAKNIQYF. DNA of the CDR3: TGTGCCAGCTCACCAGGAAGCCAACCTAGCCTAGCCAAAAACATTCAGTACTTC.